This TCR beta chain was obtained from a study of blood T cell repertoires in COVID-19 (dated by TCRdb to about 2020). For the wider study: Samples covering the acute and convalescent phases of COVID-19 were provided by collaborators in the United States, Italy and Spain. The repertoires were made available in a free public database intended to serve as a resource for research on the immune response to SARS-CoV-2. Where available, HLA class I and class II types were taken from metadata supplied by the sample provider and were not determined by assay-based typing. The material from the prospective study consisted of cDNA or gDNA derived from T cells, B-cell-depleted T cells, or PBMCs. Deeply sampled blood TCRbeta repertoires from subjects exposed to, actively infected with, or recovered from COVID-19 were included in the dataset. Nearly every sample came with metadata listing a de-identified subject ID, COVID-19 status, age in years and sex. The samples were drawn from two sources: the first 160 participants of the ongoing ImmuneRACE study, and 1,200 or so subjects contributed by 6 global collaborators.

Inclusive of the bounding cysteine and phenylalanine, the CDR3 is 14 residues long. CDR3 DNA only is kept here, 42 bases in frame from base 1. V drops 4 bases and J drops 2 bases, leaving 10 bases in between. The germline V gene gives CDR1 as SGHTS and CDR2 as YDEGEE. Of note for this clone: The antigen this receptor binds is unknown. No quality values exist for individual bases; no much larger clone is one base distant.

TCRbeta CDR3 regions were amplified from genomic DNA by means of the immunoSEQ Assay, a bias-controlled multiplex PCR. In the paper's pipeline: The number of nucleated cells in each sample was estimated by amplification of reference gene primers within the assay. To quantify the absolute abundance of each unique TCRbeta CDR3 rearrangement, sequence reads were collapsed and filtered. For each sample, productive Simpson clonality was calculated by taking the square root of Simpson's diversity index across productive rearrangements. As stored in TCRdb, this immuneACCESS dataset retains in-frame rearrangements with V and J assigned. A fraction of the clones does not appear; measured against another copy, unresolved V genes explain less than half of the discrepancy, and the remainder lacks a known reason. V and J calls and clone size follow that table, whereas D and trimming were derived from the DNA. The sample data list roughly 73,000 clones, and roughly three quarters of these were observed just once. Of the sample, roughly 21% falls within the top ten clones.

The study at large found these results: The quantity of clinical and demographic metadata differed by source and by participant and was supplied without curation.

Collaborating institutions collected whole blood in K2EDTA tubes following their own protocols. Collaborator samples were shipped for TCRbeta analysis as frozen whole blood, isolated PBMCs, or DNA extracted from either sample type. The material sequenced was peripheral blood. The chain is assembled from TRBV5-8 and TRBJ1-3, with no reliable assignment of the D segment. This clonotype originated in a man in his 70s with acute or convalescent COVID-19. The CDR3 loop reads CASSPETAGNTIYF. The DNA reads as follows: TGTGCCAGCAGCCCGGAGACCGCTGGAAACACCATATATTTT.